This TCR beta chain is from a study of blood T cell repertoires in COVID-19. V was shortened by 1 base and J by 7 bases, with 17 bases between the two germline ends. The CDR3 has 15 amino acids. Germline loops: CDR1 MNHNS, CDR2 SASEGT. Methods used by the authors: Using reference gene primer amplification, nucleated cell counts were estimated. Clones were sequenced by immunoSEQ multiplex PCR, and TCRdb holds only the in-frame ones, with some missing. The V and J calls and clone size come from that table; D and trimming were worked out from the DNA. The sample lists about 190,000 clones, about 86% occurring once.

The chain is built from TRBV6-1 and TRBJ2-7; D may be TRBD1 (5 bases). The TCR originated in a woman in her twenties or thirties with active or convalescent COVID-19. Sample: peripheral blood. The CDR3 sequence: CASSEGATGPQEQYF. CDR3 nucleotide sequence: TGTGCCAGCAGTGAAGGGGCAACAGGCCCTCAGGAGCAGTACTTC.